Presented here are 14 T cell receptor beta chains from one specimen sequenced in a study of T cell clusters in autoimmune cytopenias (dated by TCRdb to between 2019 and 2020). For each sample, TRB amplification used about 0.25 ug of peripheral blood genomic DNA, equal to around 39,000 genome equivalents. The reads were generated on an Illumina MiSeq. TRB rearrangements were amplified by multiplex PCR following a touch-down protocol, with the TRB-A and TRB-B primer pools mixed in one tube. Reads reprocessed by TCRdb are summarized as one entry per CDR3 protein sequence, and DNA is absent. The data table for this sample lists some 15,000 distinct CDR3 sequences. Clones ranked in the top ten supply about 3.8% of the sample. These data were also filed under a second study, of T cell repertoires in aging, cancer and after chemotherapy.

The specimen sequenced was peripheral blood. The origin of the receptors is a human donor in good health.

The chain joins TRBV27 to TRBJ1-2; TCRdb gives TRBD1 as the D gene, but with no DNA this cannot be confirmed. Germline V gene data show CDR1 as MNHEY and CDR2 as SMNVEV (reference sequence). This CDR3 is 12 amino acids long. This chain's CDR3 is CASSLSGGGYTF.

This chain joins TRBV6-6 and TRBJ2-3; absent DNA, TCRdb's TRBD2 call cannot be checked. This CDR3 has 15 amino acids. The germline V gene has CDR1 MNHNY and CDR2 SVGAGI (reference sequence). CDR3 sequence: CASSSLGPRGDTQYF.

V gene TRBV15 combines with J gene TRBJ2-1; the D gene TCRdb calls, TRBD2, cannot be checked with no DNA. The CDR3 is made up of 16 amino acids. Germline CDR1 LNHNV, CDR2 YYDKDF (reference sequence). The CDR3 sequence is CATSRDRSGGPWEQFF.

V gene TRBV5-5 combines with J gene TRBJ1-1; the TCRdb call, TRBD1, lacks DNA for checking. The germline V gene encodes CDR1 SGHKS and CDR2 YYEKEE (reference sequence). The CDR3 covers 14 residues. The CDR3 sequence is CASSTGQLSAEAFF. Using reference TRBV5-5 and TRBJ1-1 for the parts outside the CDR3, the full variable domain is DAGVTQSPTHLIKTRGQQVTLRCSPISGHKSVSWYQQVLGQGPQFIFQYYEKEERGRGNFPDRFSARQFPNYSSELNVNALLLGDSALYLCASSTGQLSAEAFFGQGTRLTVV.

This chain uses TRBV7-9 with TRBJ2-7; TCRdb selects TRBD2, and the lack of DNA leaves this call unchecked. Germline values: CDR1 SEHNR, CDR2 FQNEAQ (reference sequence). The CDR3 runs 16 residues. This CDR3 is CASSLGIAVSHNEQYF.

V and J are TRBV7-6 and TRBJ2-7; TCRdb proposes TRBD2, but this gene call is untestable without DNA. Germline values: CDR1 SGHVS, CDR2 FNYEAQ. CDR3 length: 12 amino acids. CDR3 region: CASSRGLEEQYF. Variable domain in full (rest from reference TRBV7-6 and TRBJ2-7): GAGVSQSPRYKVTKRGQDVALRCDPISGHVSLYWYRQALGQGPEFLTYFNYEAQQDKSGLPNDRFSAERPEGSISTLTIQRTEQRDSAMYRCASSRGLEEQYFGPGTRLTVT.

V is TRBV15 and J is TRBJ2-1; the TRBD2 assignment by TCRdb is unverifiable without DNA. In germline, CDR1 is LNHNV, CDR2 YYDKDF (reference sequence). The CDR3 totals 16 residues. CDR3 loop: CATSRALAGDRSEQFF. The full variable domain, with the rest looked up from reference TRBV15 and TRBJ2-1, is DAMVIQNPRYQVTQFGKPVTLSCSQTLNHNVMYWYQQKSSQAPKLLFHYYDKDFNNEADTPDNFQSRRPNTSFCFLDIRSPGLGDTAMYLCATSRALAGDRSEQFFGPGTRLTVL.

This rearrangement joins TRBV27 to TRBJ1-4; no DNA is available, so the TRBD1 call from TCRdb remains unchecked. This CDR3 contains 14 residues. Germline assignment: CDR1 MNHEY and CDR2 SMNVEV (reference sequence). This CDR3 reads CASSSQGHNEKLFF.

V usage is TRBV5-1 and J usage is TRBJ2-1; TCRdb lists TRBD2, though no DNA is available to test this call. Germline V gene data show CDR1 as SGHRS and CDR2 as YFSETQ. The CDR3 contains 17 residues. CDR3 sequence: CASSPGLREWLENEQFF.

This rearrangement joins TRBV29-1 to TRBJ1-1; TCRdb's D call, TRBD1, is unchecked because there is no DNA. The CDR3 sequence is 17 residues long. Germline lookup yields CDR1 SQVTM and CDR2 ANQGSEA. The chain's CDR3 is CSVVGTDSITTNTEAFF.

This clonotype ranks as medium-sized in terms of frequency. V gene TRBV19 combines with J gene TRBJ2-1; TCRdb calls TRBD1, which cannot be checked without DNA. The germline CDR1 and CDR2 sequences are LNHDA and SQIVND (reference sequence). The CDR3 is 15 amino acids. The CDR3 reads CASSVDRASYNEQFF. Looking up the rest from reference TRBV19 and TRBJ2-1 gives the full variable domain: DGGITQSPKYLFRKEGQNVTLSCEQNLNHDAMYWYRQDPGQGLRLIYYSQIVNDFQKGDIAEGYSVSREKKESFPLTVTSAQKNPTAFYLCASSVDRASYNEQFFGPGTRLTVL.

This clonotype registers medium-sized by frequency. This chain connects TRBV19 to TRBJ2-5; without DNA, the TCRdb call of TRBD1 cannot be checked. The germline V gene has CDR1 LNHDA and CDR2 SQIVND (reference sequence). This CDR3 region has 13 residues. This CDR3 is CASSIYRKETQYF.

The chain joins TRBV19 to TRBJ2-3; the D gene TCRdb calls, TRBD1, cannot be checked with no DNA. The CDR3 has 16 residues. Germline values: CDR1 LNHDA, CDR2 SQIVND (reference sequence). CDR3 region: CASSIADMISTDTQYF.

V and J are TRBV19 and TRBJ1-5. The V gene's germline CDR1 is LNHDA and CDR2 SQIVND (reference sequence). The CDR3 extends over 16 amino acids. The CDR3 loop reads CASSMGKQLDYQPQHF.